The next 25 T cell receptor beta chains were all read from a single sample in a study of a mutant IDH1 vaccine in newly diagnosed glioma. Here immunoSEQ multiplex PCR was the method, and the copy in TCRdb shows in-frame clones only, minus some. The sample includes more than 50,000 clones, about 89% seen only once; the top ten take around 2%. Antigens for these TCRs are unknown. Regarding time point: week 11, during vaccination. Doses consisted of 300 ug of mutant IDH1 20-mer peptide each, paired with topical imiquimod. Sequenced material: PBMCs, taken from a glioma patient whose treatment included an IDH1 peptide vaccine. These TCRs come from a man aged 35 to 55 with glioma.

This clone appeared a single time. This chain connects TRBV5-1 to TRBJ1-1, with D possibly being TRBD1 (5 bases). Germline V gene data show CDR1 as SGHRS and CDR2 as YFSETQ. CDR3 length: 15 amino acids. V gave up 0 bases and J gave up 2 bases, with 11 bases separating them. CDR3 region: CASSLEVGGNTEAFF. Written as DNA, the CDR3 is TGCGCCAGCAGCTTGGAGGTCGGGGGAAACACTGAAGCTTTCTTT.

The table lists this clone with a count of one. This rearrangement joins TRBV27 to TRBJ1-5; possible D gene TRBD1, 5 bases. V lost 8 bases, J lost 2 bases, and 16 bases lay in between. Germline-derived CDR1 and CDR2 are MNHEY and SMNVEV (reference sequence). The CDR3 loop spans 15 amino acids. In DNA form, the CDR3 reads TGTGCCAGCCGCCCCGAGGGACTGGGCAATCAGCCCCAGCATTTT. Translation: CASRPEGLGNQPQHF.

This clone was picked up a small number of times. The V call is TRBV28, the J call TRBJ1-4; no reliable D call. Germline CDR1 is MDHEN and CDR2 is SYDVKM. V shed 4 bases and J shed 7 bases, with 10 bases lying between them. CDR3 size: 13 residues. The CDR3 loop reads CASSSPPFEKLFF. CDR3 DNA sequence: TGTGCCAGCAGTTCTCCCCCCTTTGAAAAACTGTTTTTT.

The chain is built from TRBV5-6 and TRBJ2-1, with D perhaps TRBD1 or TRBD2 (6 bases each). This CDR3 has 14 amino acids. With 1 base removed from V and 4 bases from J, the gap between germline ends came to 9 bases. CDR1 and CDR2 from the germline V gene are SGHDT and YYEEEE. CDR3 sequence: CASSLRGRYNEQFF. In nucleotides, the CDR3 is TGTGCCAGCAGCTTGCGGGGGCGGTACAATGAGCAGTTCTTC.

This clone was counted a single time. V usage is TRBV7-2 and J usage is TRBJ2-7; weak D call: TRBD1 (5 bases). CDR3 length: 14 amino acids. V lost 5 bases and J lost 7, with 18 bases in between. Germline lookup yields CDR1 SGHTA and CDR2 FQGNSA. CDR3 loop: CASSRAHRNNEQYF. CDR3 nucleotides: TGTGCCAGCAGCCGTGCCCACAGGAATAATGAGCAGTACTTC. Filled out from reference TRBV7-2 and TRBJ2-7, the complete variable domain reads GAGVSQSPSNKVTEKGKDVELRCDPISGHTALYWYRQSLGQGLEFLIYFQGNSAPDKSGLPSDRFSAERTGGSVSTLTIQRTQQEDSAVYLCASSRAHRNNEQYFGPGTRLTVT.

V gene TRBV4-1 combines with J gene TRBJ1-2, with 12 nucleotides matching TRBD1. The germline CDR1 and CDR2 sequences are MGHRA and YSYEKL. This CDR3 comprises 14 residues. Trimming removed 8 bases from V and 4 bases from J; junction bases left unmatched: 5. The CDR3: CASGGGQGAYGYTF. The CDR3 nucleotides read TGCGCCAGCGGGGGGGGACAGGGGGCCTATGGCTACACCTTC.

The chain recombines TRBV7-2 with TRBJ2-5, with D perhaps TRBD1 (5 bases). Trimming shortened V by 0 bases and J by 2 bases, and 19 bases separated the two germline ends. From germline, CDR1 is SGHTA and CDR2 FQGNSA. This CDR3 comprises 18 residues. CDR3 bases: TGTGCCAGCAGCTTAGCGGTGCAGGGTTCGGTGGCGCAAGAGACCCAGTACTTC. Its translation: CASSLAVQGSVAQETQYF.

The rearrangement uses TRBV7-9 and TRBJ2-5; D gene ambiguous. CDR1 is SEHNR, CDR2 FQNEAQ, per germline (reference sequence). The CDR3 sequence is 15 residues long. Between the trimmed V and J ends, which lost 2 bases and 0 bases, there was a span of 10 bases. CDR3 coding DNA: TGTGCCAGCAGCTTAACGACTTCGTACCAAGAGACCCAGTACTTC. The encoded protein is CASSLTTSYQETQYF.

CDR3: CASSLSQTADTYTEAFF. CDR3 nucleotide sequence: TGTGCCAGCAGCCTCTCCCAGACGGCGGATACTTACACTGAAGCTTTCTTT. This chain links TRBV7-9 with TRBJ1-1; D uncertain. The length of the CDR3 is 17 residues. Germline loops: CDR1 SEHNR, CDR2 FQNEAQ (reference sequence). Trimming left V 5 bases short and J 3 bases short, with 22 bases between.

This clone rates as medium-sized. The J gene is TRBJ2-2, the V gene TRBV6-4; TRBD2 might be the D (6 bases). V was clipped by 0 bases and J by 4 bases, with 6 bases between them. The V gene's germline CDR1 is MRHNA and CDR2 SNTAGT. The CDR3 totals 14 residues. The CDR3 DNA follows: TGTGCCAGCAGTGACTCTAGCGGCACCGGGGAGCTGTTTTTT. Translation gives CASSDSSGTGELFF.

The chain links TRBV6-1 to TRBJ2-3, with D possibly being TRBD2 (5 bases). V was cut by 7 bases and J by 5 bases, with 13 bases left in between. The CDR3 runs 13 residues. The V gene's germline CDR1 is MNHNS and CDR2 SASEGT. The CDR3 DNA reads TGTGCCAGCACCAGACGGGGTAGAGATACGCAGTATTTT. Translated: CASTRRGRDTQYF.

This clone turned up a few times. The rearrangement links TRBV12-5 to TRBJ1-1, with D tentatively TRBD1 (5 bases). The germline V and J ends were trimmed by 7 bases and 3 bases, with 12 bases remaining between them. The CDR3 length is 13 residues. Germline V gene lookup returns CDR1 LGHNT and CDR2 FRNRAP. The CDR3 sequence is CASASTDYTEAFF. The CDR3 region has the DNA TGTGCTAGTGCCTCGACAGATTACACTGAAGCTTTCTTT.

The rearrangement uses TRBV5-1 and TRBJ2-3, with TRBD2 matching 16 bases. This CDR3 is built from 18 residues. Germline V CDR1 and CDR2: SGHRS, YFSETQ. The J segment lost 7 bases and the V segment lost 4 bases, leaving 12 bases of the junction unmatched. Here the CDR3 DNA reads TGCGCCAGCAGCGGCCCGGGACTAGCGGGGGGGTCAATTAATACGCAGTATTTT. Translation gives CASSGPGLAGGSINTQYF.

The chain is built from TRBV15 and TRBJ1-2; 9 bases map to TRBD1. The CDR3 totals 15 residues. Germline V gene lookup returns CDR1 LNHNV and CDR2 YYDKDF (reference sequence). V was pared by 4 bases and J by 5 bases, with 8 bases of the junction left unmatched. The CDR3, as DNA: TGTGCCACCAGCATCGGGACAGGGCCGGGATATGGCTACACCTTC. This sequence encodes CATSIGTGPGYGYTF.

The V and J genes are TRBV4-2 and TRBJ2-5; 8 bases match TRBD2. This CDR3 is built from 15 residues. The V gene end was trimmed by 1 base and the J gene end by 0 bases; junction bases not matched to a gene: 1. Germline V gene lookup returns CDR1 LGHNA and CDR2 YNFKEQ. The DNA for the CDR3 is TGTGCCAGCAGCCAAGGTAGCGGGAACCAAGAGACCCAGTACTTC. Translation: CASSQGSGNQETQYF.

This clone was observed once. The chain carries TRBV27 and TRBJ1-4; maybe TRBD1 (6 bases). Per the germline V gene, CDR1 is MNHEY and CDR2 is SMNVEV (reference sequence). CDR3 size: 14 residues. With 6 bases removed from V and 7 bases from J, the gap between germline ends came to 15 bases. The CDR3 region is CASRPTGPREKLFF. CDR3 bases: TGTGCCAGCAGACCCACAGGGCCTCGTGAAAAACTGTTTTTT.

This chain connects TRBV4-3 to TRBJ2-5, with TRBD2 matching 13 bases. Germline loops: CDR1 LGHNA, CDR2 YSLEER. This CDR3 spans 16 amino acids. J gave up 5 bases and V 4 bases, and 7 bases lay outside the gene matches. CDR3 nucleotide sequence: TGCGCCAGCAGCCCCGTGGGACTAGCGGGATGGGAGACCCAGTACTTC. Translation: CASSPVGLAGWETQYF.

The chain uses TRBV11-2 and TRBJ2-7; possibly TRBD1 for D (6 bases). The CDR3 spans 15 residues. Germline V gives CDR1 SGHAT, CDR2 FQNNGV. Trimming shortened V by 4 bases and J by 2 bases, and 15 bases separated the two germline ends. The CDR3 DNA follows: TGTGCCAGCAGCTCATTGGCGCAGGGGACCTACGAGCAGTACTTC. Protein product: CASSSLAQGTYEQYF. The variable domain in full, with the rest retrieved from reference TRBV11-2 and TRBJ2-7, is EAGVAQSPRYKIIEKRQSVAFWCNPISGHATLYWYQQILGQGPKLLIQFQNNGVVDDSQLPKDRFSAERLKGVDSTLKIQPAKLEDSAVYLCASSSLAQGTYEQYFGPGTRLTVT.

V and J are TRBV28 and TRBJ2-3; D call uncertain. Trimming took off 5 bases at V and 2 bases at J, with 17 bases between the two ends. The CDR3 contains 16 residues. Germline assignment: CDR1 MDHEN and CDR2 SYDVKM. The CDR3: CASSPTSQLSTDTQYF. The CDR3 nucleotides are TGTGCCAGCAGTCCCACGAGTCAGCTATCCACAGATACGCAGTATTTT.

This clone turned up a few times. This CDR3 reads CASSLAGGPSDTQYF. The CDR3 DNA reads TGTGCCAGCAGCTTAGCGGGAGGGCCTTCGGATACGCAGTATTTT. This rearrangement joins TRBV7-8 to TRBJ2-3, with TRBD2 matching 7 bases. CDR3 length: 15 amino acids. J lost 6 bases, V lost 0 bases, and 6 bases had no gene match. Germline CDR1 SGHVS, CDR2 FQNEAQ.

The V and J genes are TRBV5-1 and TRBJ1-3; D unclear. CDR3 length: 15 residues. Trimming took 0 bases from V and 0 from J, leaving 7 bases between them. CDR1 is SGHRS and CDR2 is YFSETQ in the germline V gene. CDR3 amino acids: CASSLGGSSGNTIYF. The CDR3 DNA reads TGCGCCAGCAGCTTGGGTGGCAGCTCTGGAAACACCATATATTTT.

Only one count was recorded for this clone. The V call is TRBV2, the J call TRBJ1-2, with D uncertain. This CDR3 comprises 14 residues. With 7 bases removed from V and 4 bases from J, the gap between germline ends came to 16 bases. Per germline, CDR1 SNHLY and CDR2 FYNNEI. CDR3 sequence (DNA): TGTGCCAGCACCATCTCCGGGCAGAGCTATGGCTACACCTTC. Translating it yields CASTISGQSYGYTF.

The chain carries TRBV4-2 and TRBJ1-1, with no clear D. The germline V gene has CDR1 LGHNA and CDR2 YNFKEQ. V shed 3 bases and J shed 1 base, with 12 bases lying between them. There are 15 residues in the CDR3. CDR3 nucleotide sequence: TGTGCCAGCAGCCAGGCGCATGGGAAGAACACTGAAGCTTTCTTT. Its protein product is CASSQAHGKNTEAFF.

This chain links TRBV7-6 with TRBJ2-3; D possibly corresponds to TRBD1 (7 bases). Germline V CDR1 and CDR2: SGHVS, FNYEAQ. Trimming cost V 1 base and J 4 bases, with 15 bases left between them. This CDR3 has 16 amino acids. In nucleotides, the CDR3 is TGTGCCAGCAGCTTAGTCGGAGGGGGCGTACCAGATACGCAGTATTTT. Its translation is CASSLVGGGVPDTQYF.

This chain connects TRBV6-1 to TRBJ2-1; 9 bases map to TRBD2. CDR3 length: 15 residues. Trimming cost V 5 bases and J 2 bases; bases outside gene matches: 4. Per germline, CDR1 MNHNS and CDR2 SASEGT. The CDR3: CASSHSGGTYNEQFF. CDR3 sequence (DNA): TGTGCCAGCAGTCATAGCGGGGGAACCTACAATGAGCAGTTCTTC.